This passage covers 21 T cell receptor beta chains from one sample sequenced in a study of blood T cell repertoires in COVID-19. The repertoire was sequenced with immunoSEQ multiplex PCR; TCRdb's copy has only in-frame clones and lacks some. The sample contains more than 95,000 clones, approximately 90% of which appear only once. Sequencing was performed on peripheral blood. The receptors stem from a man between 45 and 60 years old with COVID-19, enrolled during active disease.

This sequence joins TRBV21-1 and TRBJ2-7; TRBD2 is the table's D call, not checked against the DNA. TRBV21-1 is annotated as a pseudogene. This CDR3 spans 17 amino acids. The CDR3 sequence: CASSKELEGQLFYEQYF. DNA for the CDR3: TGTGCCAGCAGCAAAGAGTTGGAGGGGCAACTTTTCTACGAGCAGTACTTC.

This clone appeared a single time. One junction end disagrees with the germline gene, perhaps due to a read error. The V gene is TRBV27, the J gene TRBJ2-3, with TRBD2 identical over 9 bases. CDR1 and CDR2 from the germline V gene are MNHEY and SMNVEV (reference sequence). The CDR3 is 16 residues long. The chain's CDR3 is CASSFGHSGSIDTQYF. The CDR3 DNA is TGTGCCAGCAGTTTTGGCCATAGCGGGAGCATAGATACGCAGTATTTT.

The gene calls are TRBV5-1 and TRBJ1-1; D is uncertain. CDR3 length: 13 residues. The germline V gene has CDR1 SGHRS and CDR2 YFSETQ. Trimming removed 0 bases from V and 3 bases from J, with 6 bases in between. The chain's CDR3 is CASSLARYTEAFF. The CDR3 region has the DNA TGCGCCAGCAGCTTGGCTCGTTACACTGAAGCTTTCTTT. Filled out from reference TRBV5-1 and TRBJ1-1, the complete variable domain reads KAGVTQTPRYLIKTRGQQVTLSCSPISGHRSVSWYQQTPGQGLQFLFEYFSETQRNKGNFPGRFSGRQFSNSRSEMNVSTLELGDSALYLCASSLARYTEAFFGQGTRLTVV.

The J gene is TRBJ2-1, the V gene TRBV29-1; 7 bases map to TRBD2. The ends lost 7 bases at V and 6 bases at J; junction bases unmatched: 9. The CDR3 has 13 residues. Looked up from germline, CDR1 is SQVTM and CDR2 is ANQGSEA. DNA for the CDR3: TGCAGCGCCTCTAGCGGACTAATCAATGAGCAGTTCTTC. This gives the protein CSASSGLINEQFF.

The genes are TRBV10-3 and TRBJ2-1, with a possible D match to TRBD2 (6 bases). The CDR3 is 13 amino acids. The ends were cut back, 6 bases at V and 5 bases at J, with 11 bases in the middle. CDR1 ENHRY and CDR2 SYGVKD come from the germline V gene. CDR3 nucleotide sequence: TGTGCCATCAGCGTACTAGCCGACAATGAGCAGTTCTTC. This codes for CAISVLADNEQFF.

CDR3 coding DNA: TGTGCCAGCACCCGGGTGGGGCCATCTAACTATGGCTACACCTTC. Translated, it gives CASTRVGPSNYGYTF. The chain employs TRBV28 and TRBJ1-2; D possibly corresponds to TRBD1 (5 bases). The V end was cut by 7 bases, the J end by 0 bases, with 15 bases between. This CDR3 has 15 residues. Germline loops: CDR1 MDHEN, CDR2 SYDVKM.

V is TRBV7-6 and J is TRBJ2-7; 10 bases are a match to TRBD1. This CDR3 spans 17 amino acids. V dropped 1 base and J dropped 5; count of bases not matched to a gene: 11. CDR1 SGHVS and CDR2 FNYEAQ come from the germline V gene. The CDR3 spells CASSLGVGQGSSHEQYF. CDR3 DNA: TGTGCCAGCAGCTTAGGTGTGGGACAGGGGAGTTCCCACGAGCAGTACTTC.

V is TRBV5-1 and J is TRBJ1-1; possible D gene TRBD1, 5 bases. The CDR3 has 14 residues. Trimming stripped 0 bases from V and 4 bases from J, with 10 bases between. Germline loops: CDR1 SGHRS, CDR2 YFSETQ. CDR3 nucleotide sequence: TGCGCCAGCAGCTTGGTCCAGGGTGGCACTGAAGCTTTCTTT. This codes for CASSLVQGGTEAFF. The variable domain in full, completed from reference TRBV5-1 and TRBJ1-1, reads KAGVTQTPRYLIKTRGQQVTLSCSPISGHRSVSWYQQTPGQGLQFLFEYFSETQRNKGNFPGRFSGRQFSNSRSEMNVSTLELGDSALYLCASSLVQGGTEAFFGQGTRLTVV.

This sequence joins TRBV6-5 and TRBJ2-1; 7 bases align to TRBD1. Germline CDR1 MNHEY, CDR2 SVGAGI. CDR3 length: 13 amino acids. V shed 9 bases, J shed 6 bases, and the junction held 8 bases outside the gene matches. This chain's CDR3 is CASRQGLGNEQFF. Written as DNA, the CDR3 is TGTGCCAGTAGACAGGGTTTGGGCAATGAGCAGTTCTTC.

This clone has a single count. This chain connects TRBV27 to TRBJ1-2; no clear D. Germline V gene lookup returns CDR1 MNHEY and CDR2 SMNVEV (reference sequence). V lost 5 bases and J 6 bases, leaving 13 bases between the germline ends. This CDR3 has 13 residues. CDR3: CASSSPGTNGYTF. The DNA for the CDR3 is TGTGCCAGCAGTAGTCCCGGTACCAATGGCTACACCTTC.

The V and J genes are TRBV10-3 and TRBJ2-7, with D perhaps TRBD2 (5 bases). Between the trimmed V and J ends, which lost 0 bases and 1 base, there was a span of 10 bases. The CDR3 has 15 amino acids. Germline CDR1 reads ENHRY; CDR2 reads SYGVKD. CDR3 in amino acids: CAISESAGWSYEQYV. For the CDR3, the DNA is TGTGCCATCAGTGAGTCGGCGGGTTGGTCCTACGAGCAGTACGTC.

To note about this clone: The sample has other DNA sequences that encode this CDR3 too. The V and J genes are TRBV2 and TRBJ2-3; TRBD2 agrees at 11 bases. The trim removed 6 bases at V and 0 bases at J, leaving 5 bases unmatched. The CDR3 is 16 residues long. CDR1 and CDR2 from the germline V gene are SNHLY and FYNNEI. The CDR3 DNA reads TGTGCCAGCAGGCTGACTAGCGGGACAAGCACAGATACGCAGTATTTT. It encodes CASRLTSGTSTDTQYF.

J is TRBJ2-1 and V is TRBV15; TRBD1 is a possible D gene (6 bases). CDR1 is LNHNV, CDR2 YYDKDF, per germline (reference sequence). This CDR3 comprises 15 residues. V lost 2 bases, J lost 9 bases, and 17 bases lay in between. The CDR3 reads CATSRYREHPVEQFF. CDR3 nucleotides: TGTGCCACCAGCAGATACAGGGAACACCCAGTTGAGCAGTTCTTC.

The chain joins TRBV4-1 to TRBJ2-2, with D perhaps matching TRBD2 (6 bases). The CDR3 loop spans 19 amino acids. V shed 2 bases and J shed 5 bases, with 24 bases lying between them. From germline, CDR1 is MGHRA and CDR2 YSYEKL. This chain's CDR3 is CASSQPSAAWREKTGELFF. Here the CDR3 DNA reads TGCGCCAGCAGCCAACCCTCTGCCGCGTGGAGGGAGAAAACCGGGGAGCTGTTTTTT.

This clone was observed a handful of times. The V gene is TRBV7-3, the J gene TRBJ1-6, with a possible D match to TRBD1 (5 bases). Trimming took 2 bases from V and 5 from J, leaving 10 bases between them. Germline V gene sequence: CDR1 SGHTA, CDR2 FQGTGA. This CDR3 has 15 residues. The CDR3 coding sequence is TGTGCCAGCAGCTTAGGGGCCCCTAATAATTCACCCCTCCACTTT. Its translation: CASSLGAPNNSPLHF.

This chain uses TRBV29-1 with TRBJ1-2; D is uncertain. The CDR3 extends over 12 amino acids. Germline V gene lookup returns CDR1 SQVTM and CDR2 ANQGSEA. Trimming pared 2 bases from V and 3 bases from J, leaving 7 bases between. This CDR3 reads CSVEMGDYGYTF. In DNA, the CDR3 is TGCAGCGTTGAAATGGGAGACTATGGCTACACCTTC.

CDR3 in DNA: TGTGCCAGCAGCTTAGGGACAGGAGCATATGGGGAGCTGTTTTTT. Amino acids: CASSLGTGAYGELFF. The genes are TRBV11-2 and TRBJ2-2, with 7 bases fitting TRBD1. The CDR3 consists of 15 residues. Trimming took 1 base from V and 8 from J; bases not matched to a gene: 7. Germline loops: CDR1 SGHAT, CDR2 FQNNGV.

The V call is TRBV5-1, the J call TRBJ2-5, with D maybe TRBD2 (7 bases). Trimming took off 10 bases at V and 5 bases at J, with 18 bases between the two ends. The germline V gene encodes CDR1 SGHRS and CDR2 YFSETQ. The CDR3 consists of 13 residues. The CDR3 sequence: CASYLGGQETQYF. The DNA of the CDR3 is TGCGCCTCTTATTTGGGGGGGCAGGAGACCCAGTACTTC.

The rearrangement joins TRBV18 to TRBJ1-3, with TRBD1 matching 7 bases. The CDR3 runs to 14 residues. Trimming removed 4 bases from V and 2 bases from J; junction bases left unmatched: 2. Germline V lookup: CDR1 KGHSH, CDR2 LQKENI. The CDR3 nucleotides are TGTGCCAGCTCACTAGGGACAGCTGGAAACACCATATATTTT. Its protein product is CASSLGTAGNTIYF.

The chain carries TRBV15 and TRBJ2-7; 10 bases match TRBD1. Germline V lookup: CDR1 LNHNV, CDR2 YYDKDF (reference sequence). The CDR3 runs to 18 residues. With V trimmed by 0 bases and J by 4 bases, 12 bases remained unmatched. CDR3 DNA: TGTGCCACCAGCAGAGATCCTCGGGGACAGGGGCTGCAGTACGAGCAGTACTTC. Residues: CATSRDPRGQGLQYEQYF.

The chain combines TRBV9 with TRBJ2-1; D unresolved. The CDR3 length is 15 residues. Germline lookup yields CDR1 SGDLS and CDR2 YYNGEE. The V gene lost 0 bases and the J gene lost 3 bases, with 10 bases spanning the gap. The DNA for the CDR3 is TGTGCCAGCAGCGTAGAACAGTTTTTCTACAATGAGCAGTTCTTC. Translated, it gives CASSVEQFFYNEQFF.